This T cell receptor (beta chain) appears in the sequencing data of a study of OX40 agonist ivuxolimab in advanced cancers. Profiled with immunoSEQ multiplex PCR; TCRdb holds only in-frame clones, not every one. The table shows 40,000 to 55,000 clones, with approximately 92% occurring only once. The sequence derives from an adult with an advanced solid tumor such as melanoma, head and neck, liver or kidney cancer. Sequences were derived from CD4+ or CD8+ T cells sorted from blood, sampled in a trial of the OX40 agonist ivuxolimab.

The CDR3 region has the DNA TGCGCCAGCAGCCCCGGACAGGTTTTAAGCTCTGGGGCCAACGTCCTGACTTTC. Amino acids: CASSPGQVLSSGANVLTF. The chain couples TRBV4-3 to TRBJ2-6, with 7 nucleotides matching TRBD1. The CDR3 covers 18 residues. Germline V lookup: CDR1 LGHNA, CDR2 YSLEER. V shed 4 bases and J 0 bases; nucleotides not matched to a gene: 9.